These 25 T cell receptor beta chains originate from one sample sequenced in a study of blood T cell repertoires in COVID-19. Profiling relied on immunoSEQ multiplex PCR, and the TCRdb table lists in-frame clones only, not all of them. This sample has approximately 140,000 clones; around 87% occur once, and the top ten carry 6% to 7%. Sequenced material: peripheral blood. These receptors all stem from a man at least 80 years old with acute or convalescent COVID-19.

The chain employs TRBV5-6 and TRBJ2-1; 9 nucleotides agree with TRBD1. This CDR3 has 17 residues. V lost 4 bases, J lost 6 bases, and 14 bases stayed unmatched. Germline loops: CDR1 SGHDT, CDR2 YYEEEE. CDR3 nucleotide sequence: TGTGCCAGCAGCACCTTCCGGGACAGGGACGGGGGCAATGAGCAGTTCTTC. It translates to CASSTFRDRDGGNEQFF.

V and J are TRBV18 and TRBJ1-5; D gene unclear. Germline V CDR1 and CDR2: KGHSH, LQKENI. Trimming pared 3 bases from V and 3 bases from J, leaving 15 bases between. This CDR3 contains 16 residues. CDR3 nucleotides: TGTGCCAGCTCACCGGAGCGAACCCGGCTCAATCAGCCCCAGCATTTT. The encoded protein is CASSPERTRLNQPQHF.

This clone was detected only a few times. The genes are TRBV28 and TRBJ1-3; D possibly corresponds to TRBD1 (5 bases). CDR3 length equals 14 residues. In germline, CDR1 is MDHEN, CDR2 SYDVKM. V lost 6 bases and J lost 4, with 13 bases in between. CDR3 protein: CASRETGLGNTIYF. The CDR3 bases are TGTGCCAGCAGGGAAACGGGACTCGGAAACACCATATATTTT.

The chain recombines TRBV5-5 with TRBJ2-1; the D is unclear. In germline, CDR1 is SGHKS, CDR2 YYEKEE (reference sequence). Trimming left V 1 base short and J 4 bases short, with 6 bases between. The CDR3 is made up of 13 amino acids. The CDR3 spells CASSLQRYNEQFF. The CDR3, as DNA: TGTGCCAGCAGCTTGCAGCGATACAATGAGCAGTTCTTC.

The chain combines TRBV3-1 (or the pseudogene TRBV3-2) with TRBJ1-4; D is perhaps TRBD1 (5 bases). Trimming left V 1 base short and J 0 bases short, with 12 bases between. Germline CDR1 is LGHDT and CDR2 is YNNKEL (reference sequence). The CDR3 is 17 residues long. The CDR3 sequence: CASSQGGARATNEKLFF. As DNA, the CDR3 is TGTGCCAGCAGCCAAGGAGGTGCCAGGGCAACTAATGAAAAACTGTTTTTT.

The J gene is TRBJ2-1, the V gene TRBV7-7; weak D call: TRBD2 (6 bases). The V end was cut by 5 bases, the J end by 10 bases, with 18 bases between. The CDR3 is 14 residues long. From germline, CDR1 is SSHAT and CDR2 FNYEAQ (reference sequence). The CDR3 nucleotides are TGTGCCAGCAGCCCGCGACCGGGACTTTCGGAGCAGTTCTTC. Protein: CASSPRPGLSEQFF.

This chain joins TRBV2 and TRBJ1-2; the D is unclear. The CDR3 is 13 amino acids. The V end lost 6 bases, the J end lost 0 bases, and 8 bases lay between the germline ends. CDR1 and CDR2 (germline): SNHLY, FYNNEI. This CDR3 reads CASSPTPNYGYTF. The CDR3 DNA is TGTGCCAGCAGCCCCACACCTAACTATGGCTACACCTTC.

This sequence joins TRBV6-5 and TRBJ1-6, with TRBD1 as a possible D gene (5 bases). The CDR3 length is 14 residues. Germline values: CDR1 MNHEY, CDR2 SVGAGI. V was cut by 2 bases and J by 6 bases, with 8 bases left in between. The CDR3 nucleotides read TGTGCCAGCAGTTACCGGGGGTTTAATTCACCCCTCCACTTT. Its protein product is CASSYRGFNSPLHF.

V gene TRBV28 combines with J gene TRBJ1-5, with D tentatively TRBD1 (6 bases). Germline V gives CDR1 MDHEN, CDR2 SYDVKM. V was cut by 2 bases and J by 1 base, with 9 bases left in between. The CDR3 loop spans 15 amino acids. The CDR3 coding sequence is TGTGCCAGCAGTTTACTGACAGGCAGCAATCAGCCCCAGCATTTT. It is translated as CASSLLTGSNQPQHF.

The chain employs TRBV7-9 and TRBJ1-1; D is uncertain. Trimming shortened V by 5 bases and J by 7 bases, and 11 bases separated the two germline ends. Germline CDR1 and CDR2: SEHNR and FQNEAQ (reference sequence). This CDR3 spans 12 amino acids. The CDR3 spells CASSISEFEAFF. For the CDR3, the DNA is TGTGCCAGCAGCATCAGCGAGTTTGAAGCTTTCTTT. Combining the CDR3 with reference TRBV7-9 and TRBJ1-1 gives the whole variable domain DTGVSQNPRHKITKRGQNVTFRCDPISEHNRLYWYRQTLGQGPEFLTYFQNEAQLEKSRLLSDRFSAERPKGSFSTLEIQRTEQGDSAMYLCASSISEFEAFFGQGTRLTVV.

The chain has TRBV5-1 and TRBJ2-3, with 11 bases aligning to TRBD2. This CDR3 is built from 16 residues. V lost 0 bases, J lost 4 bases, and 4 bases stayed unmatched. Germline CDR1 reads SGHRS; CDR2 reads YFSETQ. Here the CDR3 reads CASSLDGLAGSDTQYF. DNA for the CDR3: TGCGCCAGCAGCTTGGATGGACTAGCGGGCTCAGATACGCAGTATTTT.

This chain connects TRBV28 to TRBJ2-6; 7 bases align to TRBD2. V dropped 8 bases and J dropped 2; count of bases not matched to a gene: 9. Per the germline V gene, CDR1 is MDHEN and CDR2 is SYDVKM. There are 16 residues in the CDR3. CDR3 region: CASRPVAGAGANVLTF. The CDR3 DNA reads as TGTGCCAGCCGACCCGTGGCGGGGGCTGGGGCCAACGTCCTGACTTTC.

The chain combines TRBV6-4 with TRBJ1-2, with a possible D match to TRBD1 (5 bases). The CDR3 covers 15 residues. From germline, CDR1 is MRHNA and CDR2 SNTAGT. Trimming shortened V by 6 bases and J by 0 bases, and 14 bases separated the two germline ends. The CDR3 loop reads CASRPSGLANYGYTF. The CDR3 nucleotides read TGTGCCAGCAGGCCCTCAGGGCTAGCTAACTATGGCTACACCTTC.

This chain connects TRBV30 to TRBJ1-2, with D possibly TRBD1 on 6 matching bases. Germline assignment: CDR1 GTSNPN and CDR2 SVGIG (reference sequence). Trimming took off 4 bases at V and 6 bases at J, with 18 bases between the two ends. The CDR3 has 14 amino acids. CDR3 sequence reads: CAWNAGAGSHGYTF. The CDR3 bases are TGTGCCTGGAACGCGGGGGCAGGTAGCCATGGCTACACCTTC.

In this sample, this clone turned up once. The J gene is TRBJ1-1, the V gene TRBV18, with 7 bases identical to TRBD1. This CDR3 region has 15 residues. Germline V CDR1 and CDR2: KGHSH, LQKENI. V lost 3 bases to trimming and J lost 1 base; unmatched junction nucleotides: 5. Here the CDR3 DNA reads TGTGCCAGCTCACCCCGCTCAGGGGGGAACACTGAAGCTTTCTTT. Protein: CASSPRSGGNTEAFF. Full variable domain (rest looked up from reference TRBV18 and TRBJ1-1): NAGVMQNPRHLVRRRGQEARLRCSPMKGHSHVYWYRQLPEEGLKFMVYLQKENIIDESGMPKERFSAEFPKEGPSILRIQQVVRGDSAAYFCASSPRSGGNTEAFFGQGTRLTVV.

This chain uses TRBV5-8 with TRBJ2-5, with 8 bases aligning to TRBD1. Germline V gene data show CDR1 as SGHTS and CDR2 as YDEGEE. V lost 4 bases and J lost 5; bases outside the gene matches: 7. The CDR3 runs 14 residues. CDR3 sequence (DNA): TGTGCCAGCAGCATAATAGGACAGGGTGAGACCCAGTACTTC. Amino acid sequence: CASSIIGQGETQYF.

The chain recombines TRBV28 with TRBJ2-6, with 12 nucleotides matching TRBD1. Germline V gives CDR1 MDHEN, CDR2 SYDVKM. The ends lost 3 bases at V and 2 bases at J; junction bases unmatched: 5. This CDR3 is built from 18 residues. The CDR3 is CASSFWGTGGAGANVLTF. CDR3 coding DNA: TGTGCCAGCAGTTTTTGGGGGACAGGGGGCGCTGGGGCCAACGTCCTGACTTTC.

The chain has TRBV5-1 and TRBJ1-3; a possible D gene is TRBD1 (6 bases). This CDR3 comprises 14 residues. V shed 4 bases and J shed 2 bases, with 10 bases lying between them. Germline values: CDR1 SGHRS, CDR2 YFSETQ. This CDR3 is CASSVGAAGNTIYF. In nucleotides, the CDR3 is TGCGCCAGCAGCGTGGGGGCAGCTGGAAACACCATATATTTT.

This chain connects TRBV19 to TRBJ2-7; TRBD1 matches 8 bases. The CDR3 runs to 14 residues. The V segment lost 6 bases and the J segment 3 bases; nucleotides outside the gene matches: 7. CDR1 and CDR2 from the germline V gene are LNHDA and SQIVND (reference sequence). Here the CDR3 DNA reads TGTGCCAGTAGCACCGGGACAGGCCTCTACGAGCAGTACTTC. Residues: CASSTGTGLYEQYF.

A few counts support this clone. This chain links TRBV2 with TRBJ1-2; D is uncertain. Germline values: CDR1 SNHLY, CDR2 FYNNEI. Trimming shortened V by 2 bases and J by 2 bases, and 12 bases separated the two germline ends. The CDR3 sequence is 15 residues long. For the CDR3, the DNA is TGTGCCAGCAGTGAAAGGAGGGAAGCGAACTATGGCTACACCTTC. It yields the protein CASSERREANYGYTF. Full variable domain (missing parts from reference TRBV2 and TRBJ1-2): EPEVTQTPSHQVTQMGQEVILRCVPISNHLYFYWYRQILGQKVEFLVSFYNNEISEKSEIFDDQFSVERPDGSNFTLKIRSTKLEDSAMYFCASSERREANYGYTFGSGTRLTVV.

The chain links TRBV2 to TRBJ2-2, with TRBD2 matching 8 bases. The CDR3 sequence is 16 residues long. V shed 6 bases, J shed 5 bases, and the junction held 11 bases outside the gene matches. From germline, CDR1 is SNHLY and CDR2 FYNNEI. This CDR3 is CASSPSGGAGTGELFF. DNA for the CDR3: TGTGCCAGCAGCCCGTCCGGGGGGGCAGGAACCGGGGAGCTGTTTTTT.

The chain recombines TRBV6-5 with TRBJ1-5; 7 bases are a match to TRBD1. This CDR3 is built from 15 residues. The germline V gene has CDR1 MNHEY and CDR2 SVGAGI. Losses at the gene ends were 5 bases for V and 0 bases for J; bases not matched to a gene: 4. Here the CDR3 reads CASSPQGNSNQPQHF. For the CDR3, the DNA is TGTGCCAGCAGTCCACAGGGGAATAGCAATCAGCCCCAGCATTTT.

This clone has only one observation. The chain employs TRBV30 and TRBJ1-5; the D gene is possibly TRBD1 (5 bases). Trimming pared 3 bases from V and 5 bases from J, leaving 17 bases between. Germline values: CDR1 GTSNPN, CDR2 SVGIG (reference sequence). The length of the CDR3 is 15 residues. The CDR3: CAWRSSGQGHQPQHF. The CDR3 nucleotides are TGTGCCTGGAGGAGTAGTGGGCAGGGCCATCAGCCCCAGCATTTT.

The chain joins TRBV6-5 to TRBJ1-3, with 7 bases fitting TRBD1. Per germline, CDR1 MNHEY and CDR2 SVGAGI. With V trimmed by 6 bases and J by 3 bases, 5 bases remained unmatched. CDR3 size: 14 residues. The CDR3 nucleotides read TGTGCCAGCAGCCCAGGGGGAGGTGGAAACACCATATATTTT. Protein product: CASSPGGGGNTIYF.

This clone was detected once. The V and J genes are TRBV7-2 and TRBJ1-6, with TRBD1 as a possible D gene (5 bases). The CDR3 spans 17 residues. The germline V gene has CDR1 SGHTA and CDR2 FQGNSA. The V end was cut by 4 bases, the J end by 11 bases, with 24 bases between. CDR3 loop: CASSSRISQGNLAPLHF. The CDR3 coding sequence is TGTGCCAGCAGCTCCAGAATATCGCAGGGTAACCTGGCACCCCTCCACTTT. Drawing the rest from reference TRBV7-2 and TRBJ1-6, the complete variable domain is GAGVSQSPSNKVTEKGKDVELRCDPISGHTALYWYRQSLGQGLEFLIYFQGNSAPDKSGLPSDRFSAERTGGSVSTLTIQRTQQEDSAVYLCASSSRISQGNLAPLHFGNGTRLTVT.